These 5 T cell receptor beta chains were all obtained from the same sample, sequenced in a study of T cell repertoires in cytomegalovirus infection. TCRdb re-derived calls from the reads in MiXCR, one entry per CDR3 protein. The table has approximately 990,000 distinct CDR3 sequences, under 40% seen once. No cognate antigen is known for these TCRs. The specimen comprised cultured CD8+ T cells from PBMCs, sampled from culture after CMV antigen stimulation. Receptor source: a human donor in good health (CMV status not recorded). Some clones in this sample may be carry-over from other donors' samples.

The chain uses TRBV19 and TRBJ1-2; 8 bases match TRBD1. Unmatched junction bases numbered 3, after V lost 5 bases and J lost 7 bases. The CDR3 runs 12 residues. The germline V gene encodes CDR1 LNHDA and CDR2 SQIVND (reference sequence). This chain's CDR3 is CASSQTGGGYTF. CDR3 DNA: TGTGCCAGTAGTCAAACAGGGGGTGGCTACACCTTC.

In this sample, this clonotype turned up a few times. The genes are TRBV7-3 and TRBJ1-2; 8 bases align to TRBD1. Germline-derived CDR1 and CDR2 are SGHTA and FQGTGA. The CDR3 has 16 amino acids. With 5 bases clipped from V and 0 bases from J, the junction kept 8 bases outside the gene matches. CDR3: CASSPKGQGANYGYTF. The CDR3 region has the DNA TGTGCCAGCAGCCCTAAAGGACAGGGAGCTAACTATGGCTACACCTTC. The full variable domain, completed using reference TRBV7-3 and TRBJ1-2, is GAGVSQTPSNKVTEKGKYVELRCDPISGHTALYWYRQSLGQGPEFLIYFQGTGAADDSGLPNDRFFAVRPEGSVSTLKIQRTERGDSAVYLCASSPKGQGANYGYTFGSGTRLTVV.

Only a few counts were recorded for this clonotype. The chain couples TRBV4-1 to TRBJ2-1, with D perhaps assigned TRBD1 or TRBD2 (5 bases each). Germline CDR1 reads MGHRA; CDR2 reads YSYEKL. Trimming pared 0 bases from V and 7 bases from J, leaving 10 bases between. This CDR3 region has 14 residues. CDR3 protein: CASSQEGRLNEQFF. In DNA form, the CDR3 reads TGCGCCAGCAGCCAAGAGGGACGGCTAAATGAGCAGTTCTTC.

This clonotype was picked up many times. The rearrangement uses TRBV12-3 or TRBV12-4 and TRBJ1-1; no clear D gene. Trimming removed 2 bases from V and 3 bases from J, with 7 bases in between. The CDR3 totals 13 residues. This chain's CDR3 is CASSLSSYTEAFF. CDR3 nucleotides: TGTGCCAGCAGTTTAAGCTCCTACACTGAAGCTTTCTTT.

This chain joins TRBV27 and TRBJ1-1; D call uncertain. The CDR3 spans 14 residues. V was trimmed by 1 base and J by 0 bases, leaving 6 bases between them. The germline V gene encodes CDR1 MNHEY and CDR2 SMNVEV (reference sequence). CDR3 protein: CASSLYALNTEAFF. CDR3 DNA: TGTGCCAGCAGTTTATATGCTTTGAACACTGAAGCTTTCTTT.